The 32 T cell receptor beta chains presented below share a single source sample, sequenced in a study of T cells in Graves' hyperthyroidism and ophthalmopathy. TCR beta CDR3 regions were amplified from RNA. HTBI primers were employed in a first-round RT-PCR of the TCR CDR3. Using its own MiXCR run on the multiplex PCR reads, TCRdb lists one record per CDR3 protein. The sample lists some 300,000 distinct CDR3 sequences; around 20% were seen once. Sequenced: blood. These receptors were taken from a man between 45 and 60 years old with Graves' ophthalmopathy.

The sample holds a few counts of this clonotype. CDR3 nucleotide sequence: TGTGCCAGCAGTGTACAAACCTACGAGCAGTACTTC. Translation gives CASSVQTYEQYF. This chain connects TRBV6-1 to TRBJ2-7; D remains unclear. Trimming removed 4 bases from V and 2 bases from J, with 6 bases in between. This CDR3 region has 12 residues. Germline loops: CDR1 MNHNS, CDR2 SASEGT.

The CDR3 DNA reads as TGCAGTGCTAGAGTCGGCAATCCGAACACTGAAGCTTTCTTT. It encodes CSARVGNPNTEAFF. The chain couples TRBV20-1 to TRBJ1-1; no firm D call. The CDR3 loop spans 14 amino acids. V was trimmed by 1 base and J by 1 base, leaving 10 bases between them. Germline CDR1 reads DFQATT; CDR2 reads SNEGSKA (reference sequence).

About this clonotype itself: Just one base apart from a much larger clone, this may be a read error. The chain joins TRBV10-3 to TRBJ2-2; 13 nucleotides match TRBD2. The germline CDR1 and CDR2 sequences are ENHRY and SYGVKD. CDR3 length: 15 amino acids. This CDR3 is CTISLLAGGNGELFF. As DNA, the CDR3 is TGTACCATCAGTCTACTAGCGGGAGGGAACGGGGAGCTGTTTTTT.

The chain has TRBV5-1 and TRBJ1-1; the D gene is possibly TRBD1 (5 bases). This CDR3 contains 13 residues. The germline V gene has CDR1 SGHRS and CDR2 YFSETQ. V was pared by 6 bases and J by 10 bases, with 19 bases between. CDR3 coding DNA: TGCGCCAGCAATCGGGACGGCTTAGAGCGAGCTTTCTTT. Its translation is CASNRDGLERAFF.

This clonotype has a single count. This chain connects TRBV2 to TRBJ1-5, with TRBD1 identical over 7 bases. This CDR3 has 14 residues. J lost 4 bases, V lost 10 bases, and 10 bases had no gene match. Germline lookup yields CDR1 SNHLY and CDR2 FYNNEI. The CDR3 region is CAIREGGPNQPQHF. The CDR3 DNA reads TGTGCCATTCGTGAAGGGGGCCCTAATCAGCCCCAGCATTTT.

Ten or more counts support this clonotype. The rearrangement links TRBV28 to TRBJ2-1, with 7 bases identical to TRBD2. In germline, CDR1 is MDHEN, CDR2 SYDVKM. V lost 6 bases and J lost 0; bases outside the gene matches: 8. CDR3 length: 16 amino acids. This chain's CDR3 is CASSLSGASSYNEQFF. In DNA, the CDR3 is TGTGCCAGCAGCTTAAGCGGGGCGAGCTCCTACAATGAGCAGTTCTTC. The full variable domain, with the rest looked up from reference TRBV28 and TRBJ2-1, is DVKVTQSSRYLVKRTGEKVFLECVQDMDHENMFWYRQDPGLGLRLIYFSYDVKMKEKGDIPEGYSVSREKKERFSLILESASTNQTSMYLCASSLSGASSYNEQFFGPGTRLTVL.

The table lists this clonotype with a few counts. The chain is built from TRBV9 and TRBJ2-7; no firm D call. The germline CDR1 and CDR2 sequences are SGDLS and YYNGEE. The CDR3 is made up of 13 amino acids. V was pared by 3 bases and J by 0 bases, with 7 bases between. This CDR3 is CASSDHISYEQYF. In nucleotides, the CDR3 is TGTGCCAGCAGCGACCATATCTCCTACGAGCAGTACTTC. The variable domain in full, with the rest retrieved from reference TRBV9 and TRBJ2-7, is DSGVTQTPKHLITATGQRVTLRCSPRSGDLSVYWYQQSLDQGLQFLIQYYNGEERAKGNILERFSAQQFPDLHSELNLSSLELGDSALYFCASSDHISYEQYFGPGTRLTVT.

Comment on this clonotype: A much more abundant neighbour one base away suggests this may be a read error. The chain is built from TRBV29-1 and TRBJ1-1; no definite D call. The CDR3 runs 14 residues. Germline-derived CDR1 and CDR2 are SQVTM and ANQGSEA. The CDR3 DNA is TGCAGCGTTGAAGTAATGTTGGGGAACACTAAAGCTTTCTTT. Its protein product is CSVEVMLGNTKAFF. Variable domain in full (rest from reference TRBV29-1 and TRBJ1-1): SAVISQKPSRDICQRGTSLTIQCQVDSQVTMMFWYRQQPGQSLTLIATANQGSEATYESGFVIDKFPISRPNLTFSTLTVSNMSPEDSSIYLCSVEVMLGNTKAFFGQGTRLTVV.

This clonotype appeared many times. The chain joins TRBV28 to TRBJ1-2; 8 bases fit TRBD1. Germline loops: CDR1 MDHEN, CDR2 SYDVKM. The CDR3 totals 14 residues. The V gene end was trimmed by 5 bases and the J gene end by 6 bases; junction bases not matched to a gene: 8. The CDR3 nucleotides read TGTGCCAGCAGTATAGTCCCGGGACAGGATGGCTACACCTTC. The encoded protein is CASSIVPGQDGYTF.

This clonotype showed up many times. CDR3 amino acids: CASSLDRGNQPQHF. The CDR3 region has the DNA TGTGCCAGCAGCTTAGACAGAGGAAATCAGCCCCAGCATTTT. This chain links TRBV11-2 with TRBJ1-5; D call uncertain. V gave up 0 bases and J gave up 4 bases, with 7 bases separating them. Germline V gives CDR1 SGHAT, CDR2 FQNNGV. The CDR3 is 14 amino acids.

This clonotype was recorded at least ten times. The CDR3 spells CASSSSGQGNGYTF. CDR3 bases: TGTGCCAGCAGTTCCTCGGGACAGGGGAATGGCTACACCTTC. This chain uses TRBV28 with TRBJ1-2, with 10 positions matching TRBD1. The junction had 5 bases not matched to a gene; V was cut back by 4 bases and J by 6 bases. The CDR3 has 14 residues. Germline V gene sequence: CDR1 MDHEN, CDR2 SYDVKM.

In this sample, this clonotype turned up many times. The chain has TRBV27 and TRBJ2-7; the D is unclear. The CDR3 runs 14 residues. In germline, CDR1 is MNHEY, CDR2 SMNVEV (reference sequence). Trimming cost V 2 bases and J 7 bases, with 15 bases left between them. CDR3 nucleotides: TGTGCCAGCAGTTTAGCGGCTGGTGTAAATGAGCAGTACTTC. It encodes CASSLAAGVNEQYF.

In its sample, this clonotype was seen once. The chain links TRBV15 to TRBJ2-1; 10 bases fit TRBD2. CDR1 LNHNV and CDR2 YYDKDF come from the germline V gene (reference sequence). CDR3 length: 18 residues. V lost 0 bases, J lost 4 bases, and 9 bases stayed unmatched. The DNA of the CDR3 is TGTGCCACCAGCAGAGATTGGCTAGCGGGAGTGAAGTACAATGAGCAGTTCTTC. Protein: CATSRDWLAGVKYNEQFF.

This clonotype showed up many times. The chain is built from TRBV18 and TRBJ2-3, with D perhaps being TRBD1 or TRBD2 (5 bases each). V gave up 1 base and J gave up 0 bases, with 11 bases separating them. The CDR3 length is 16 residues. Germline CDR1 reads KGHSH; CDR2 reads LQKENI. This CDR3 reads CASSPRGTTSTDTQYF. In DNA form, the CDR3 reads TGTGCCAGCTCACCACGGGGGACCACCAGCACAGATACGCAGTATTTT.

The sample holds a few counts of this clonotype. This sequence joins TRBV28 and TRBJ1-5; 10 nucleotides align to TRBD1. Germline loops: CDR1 MDHEN, CDR2 SYDVKM. The junction had 9 bases not matched to a gene; V was cut back by 5 bases and J by 2 bases. The CDR3 has 17 residues. The chain's CDR3 is CASSPSGQGYRNQPQHF. The DNA of the CDR3 is TGTGCCAGCAGTCCTTCGGGACAGGGGTACCGCAATCAGCCCCAGCATTTT.

This clonotype was found a few times. The rearrangement uses TRBV5-1 and TRBJ2-5, with D perhaps matching TRBD1 (6 bases). V shed 2 bases and J shed 5 bases, with 13 bases lying between them. The CDR3 totals 14 residues. CDR1 is SGHRS and CDR2 is YFSETQ in the germline V gene. The CDR3 region is CASSFSGAGETQYF. As DNA, the CDR3 is TGCGCCAGCAGCTTTTCAGGGGCCGGGGAGACCCAGTACTTC.

A few counts support this clonotype. V is TRBV29-1 and J is TRBJ2-5; D is uncertain. CDR3 length: 12 amino acids. Germline CDR1 is SQVTM and CDR2 is ANQGSEA. The V gene lost 4 bases and the J gene lost 1 base, with 7 bases spanning the gap. The CDR3 spells CSVGPLQETQYF. DNA of the CDR3: TGCAGCGTTGGGCCACTCCAAGAGACCCAGTACTTC.

This clonotype was detected only a few times. The genes are TRBV9 and TRBJ1-1, with D uncertain. There are 15 residues in the CDR3. V lost 0 bases, J lost 0 bases, and 9 bases lay in between. Germline loops: CDR1 SGDLS, CDR2 YYNGEE. CDR3 in DNA: TGTGCCAGCAGCGTAGATTTGGGGATGAACACTGAAGCTTTCTTT. It encodes CASSVDLGMNTEAFF.

This clonotype has only a few counts. The J gene is TRBJ1-4, the V gene TRBV6-1, with D maybe TRBD1 (5 bases). The V and J ends lost 4 bases and 2 bases respectively, with 8 bases between them. Germline CDR1 reads MNHNS; CDR2 reads SASEGT. CDR3 length equals 14 residues. CDR3 sequence reads: CASSASGTNEKLFF. CDR3 DNA: TGTGCCAGCAGTGCTTCAGGGACTAATGAAAAACTGTTTTTT.

In its sample, this clonotype was seen many times. The rearrangement links TRBV18 to TRBJ1-3; unclear D gene. CDR1 KGHSH and CDR2 LQKENI come from the germline V gene. The CDR3 totals 15 residues. The V and J ends lost 8 bases and 0 bases respectively, with 14 bases between them. The CDR3 nucleotides are TGTGCCAGCGTCGCAGGTGCCTCCTCTGGAAACACCATATATTTT. As protein: CASVAGASSGNTIYF.

This clonotype was detected many times. The V call is TRBV11-2, the J call TRBJ2-3, with D perhaps given as TRBD1 or TRBD2 (5 bases each). The CDR3 sequence is 13 residues long. V lost 5 bases and J lost 8, with 14 bases in between. Looked up from germline, CDR1 is SGHAT and CDR2 is FQNNGV. The CDR3 loop reads CASSTLRDATQYF. The CDR3 bases are TGTGCCAGCAGCACCCTGAGGGACGCTACGCAGTATTTT.

This clonotype was found many times. This chain joins TRBV5-1 and TRBJ1-3; D may be TRBD1 (6 bases). Germline CDR1 and CDR2: SGHRS and YFSETQ. CDR3 size: 16 residues. V was pared by 1 base and J by 0 bases, with 11 bases between. CDR3 in DNA: TGCGCCAGCAGCTTGAGCGGACAGAGCTCTGGAAACACCATATATTTT. Its translation is CASSLSGQSSGNTIYF.

As regards this clonotype: A much larger clone differs by one base, so this may be a read error. The chain recombines TRBV11-2 with TRBJ2-3; tentatively, D is TRBD1 or TRBD2 (7 bases each). There are 19 residues in the CDR3. Germline-derived CDR1 and CDR2 are SGHAT and FQNNGV. Trimming took off 4 bases at V and 0 bases at J, with 23 bases between the two ends. CDR3 nucleotides: TGTGCCAGCAGCTCCAGGGGGGGCCAAACCGAGACTAGCACAGATACGCAGTATTTT. Its translation: CASSSRGGQTETSTDTQYF. The full variable domain, with the rest looked up from reference TRBV11-2 and TRBJ2-3, is EAGVAQSPRYKIIEKRQSVAFWCNPISGHATLYWYQQILGQGPKLLIQFQNNGVVDDSQLPKDRFSAERLKGVDSTLKIQPAKLEDSAVYLCASSSRGGQTETSTDTQYFGPGTRLTVL.

The rearrangement uses TRBV6-5 and TRBJ1-2; D not certain. CDR1 and CDR2 from the germline V gene are MNHEY and SVGAGI. Trimming took off 0 bases at V and 4 bases at J, with 6 bases between the two ends. This CDR3 is built from 13 residues. Here the CDR3 reads CASSYSPVYGYTF. CDR3 sequence (DNA): TGTGCCAGCAGTTACTCGCCGGTCTATGGCTACACCTTC.

The J gene is TRBJ2-7, the V gene TRBV2; D unclear. The V gene's germline CDR1 is SNHLY and CDR2 FYNNEI. The CDR3 is 14 amino acids. V was cut by 2 bases and J by 0 bases, with 8 bases left in between. The CDR3 protein is CASSEMGNSYEQYF. As DNA, the CDR3 is TGTGCCAGCAGTGAAATGGGTAACTCCTACGAGCAGTACTTC.

This clonotype was observed many times. The chain couples TRBV6-1 to TRBJ1-1; 10 bases are shared with TRBD1. Per the germline V gene, CDR1 is MNHNS and CDR2 is SASEGT. This CDR3 has 14 amino acids. The trim removed 5 bases at V and 11 bases at J, leaving 11 bases unmatched. The CDR3 region has the DNA TGTGCCAGCAGTACCCCGGGACAGGGGATCCCGGCTTTCTTT. Its protein is CASSTPGQGIPAFF.

The rearrangement joins TRBV4-1 to TRBJ1-1; D gene uncertain. The germline gives CDR1 MGHRA, CDR2 YSYEKL. Trimming removed 2 bases from V and 4 bases from J, with 11 bases in between. The CDR3 totals 14 residues. The CDR3 nucleotides read TGCGCCAGCAGCCAACCACGGCTTCTCACTGAAGCTTTCTTT. Its protein is CASSQPRLLTEAFF.

This clonotype has ten or more counts. This chain's CDR3 is CASSYGTGPYEQYF. The CDR3 DNA is TGTGCCAGCAGTTACGGGACAGGACCCTACGAGCAGTACTTC. This chain uses TRBV28 with TRBJ2-7, with TRBD1 matching 8 bases. CDR3 length: 14 residues. Germline V lookup: CDR1 MDHEN, CDR2 SYDVKM. Trimming at V came to 4 bases and at J to 2 bases, leaving 4 bases not matched to a gene. Full variable domain (remainder filled in from reference TRBV28 and TRBJ2-7): DVKVTQSSRYLVKRTGEKVFLECVQDMDHENMFWYRQDPGLGLRLIYFSYDVKMKEKGDIPEGYSVSREKKERFSLILESASTNQTSMYLCASSYGTGPYEQYFGPGTRLTVT.

This clonotype was observed a few times. V gene TRBV7-9 combines with J gene TRBJ2-6; D remains unclear. The CDR3 covers 17 residues. V shed 5 bases and J shed 0 bases, with 14 bases lying between them. Germline V gene lookup returns CDR1 SEHNR and CDR2 FQNEAQ (reference sequence). CDR3: CASSQGMAASGANVLTF. The CDR3 bases are TGTGCCAGCAGCCAAGGGATGGCGGCCTCTGGGGCCAACGTCCTGACTTTC.

This clonotype was counted a few times. The V and J genes are TRBV30 and TRBJ1-2; D not resolved. This CDR3 region has 11 residues. Trimming pared 1 base from V and 3 bases from J, leaving 3 bases between. CDR1 is GTSNPN, CDR2 SVGIG, per germline (reference sequence). CDR3 DNA sequence: TGTGCCTGGAGTGACGACTATGGCTACACCTTC. Encoded protein: CAWSDDYGYTF.

This clonotype came up many times. The CDR3 spells CASSVGSGLTNTEAFF. CDR3 in DNA: TGTGCCAGCAGCGTAGGATCCGGACTAACGAACACTGAAGCTTTCTTT. The chain joins TRBV9 to TRBJ1-1; D ambiguous. The V gene lost 0 bases and the J gene lost 1 base, with 13 bases spanning the gap. The CDR3 spans 16 residues. Germline V CDR1 and CDR2: SGDLS, YYNGEE.

This clonotype has only a few counts. The chain uses TRBV3-1 and TRBJ2-5, with D perhaps TRBD2 (5 bases). Germline V gene lookup returns CDR1 LGHDT and CDR2 YNNKEL (reference sequence). Trimming removed 2 bases from V and 4 bases from J, with 11 bases in between. The CDR3 is 14 residues long. The CDR3 DNA reads TGTGCCAGCAGCCAACCTCTGGCGGGAGAGACCCAGTACTTC. Its protein is CASSQPLAGETQYF.